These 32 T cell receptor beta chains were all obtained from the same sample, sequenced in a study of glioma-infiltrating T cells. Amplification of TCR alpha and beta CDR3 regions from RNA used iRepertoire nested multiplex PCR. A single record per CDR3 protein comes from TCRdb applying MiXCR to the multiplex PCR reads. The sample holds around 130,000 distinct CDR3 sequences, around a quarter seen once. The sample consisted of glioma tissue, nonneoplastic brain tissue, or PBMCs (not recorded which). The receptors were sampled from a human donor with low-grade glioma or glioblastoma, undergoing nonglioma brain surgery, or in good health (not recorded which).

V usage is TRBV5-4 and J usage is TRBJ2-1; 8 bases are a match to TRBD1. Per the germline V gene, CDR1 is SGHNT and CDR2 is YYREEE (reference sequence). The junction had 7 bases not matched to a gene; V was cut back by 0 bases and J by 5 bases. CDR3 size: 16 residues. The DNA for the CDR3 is TGTGCCAGCAGCTTGGCGCAGGGGGCGGGCCACAATGAGCAGTTCTTC. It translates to CASSLAQGAGHNEQFF.

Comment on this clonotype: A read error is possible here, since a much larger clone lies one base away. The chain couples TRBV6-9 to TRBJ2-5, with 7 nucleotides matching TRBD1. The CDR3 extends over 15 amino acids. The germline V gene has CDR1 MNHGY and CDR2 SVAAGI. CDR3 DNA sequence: TGTCCCAGCAGTTACCCCGGGACAGCCAAAGAGACCCAGTACTTC. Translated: CPSSYPGTAKETQYF.

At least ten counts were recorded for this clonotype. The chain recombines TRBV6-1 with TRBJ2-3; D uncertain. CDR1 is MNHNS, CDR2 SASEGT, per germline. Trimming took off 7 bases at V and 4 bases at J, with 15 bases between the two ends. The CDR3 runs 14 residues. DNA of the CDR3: TGTGCCAGCATGAGTAGTTTGCAGGCAGATACGCAGTATTTT. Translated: CASMSSLQADTQYF.

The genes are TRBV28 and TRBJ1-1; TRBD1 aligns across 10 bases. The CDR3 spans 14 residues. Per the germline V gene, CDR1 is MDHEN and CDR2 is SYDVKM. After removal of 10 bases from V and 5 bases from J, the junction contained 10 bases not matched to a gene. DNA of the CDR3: TGTGCCACTAGAGAGACAGGGGGCAATACTGAAGCTTTCTTT. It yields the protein CATRETGGNTEAFF.

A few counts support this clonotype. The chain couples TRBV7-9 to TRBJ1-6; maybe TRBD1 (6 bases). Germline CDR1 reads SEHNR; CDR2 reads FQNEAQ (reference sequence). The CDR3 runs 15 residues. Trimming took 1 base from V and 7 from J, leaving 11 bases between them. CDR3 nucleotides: TGTGCCAGCAGCTTAGTGGGCAGGGGCAATTCACCCCTCCACTTT. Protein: CASSLVGRGNSPLHF.

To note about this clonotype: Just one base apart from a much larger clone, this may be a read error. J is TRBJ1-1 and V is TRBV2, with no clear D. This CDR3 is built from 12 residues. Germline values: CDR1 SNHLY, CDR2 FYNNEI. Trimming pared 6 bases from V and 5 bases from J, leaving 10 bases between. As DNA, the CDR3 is TGTGCCAGCAGGTGGATTAAGACTGAAGCTTTCTTT. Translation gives CASRWIKTEAFF.

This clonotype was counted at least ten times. Here the CDR3 reads CASSYSDLRPDTQYF. The CDR3 DNA reads TGTGCCAGCAGTTACTCGGACTTGAGGCCAGATACGCAGTATTTT. The gene calls are TRBV6-2 or TRBV6-3 and TRBJ2-3, with D tentatively TRBD2 (5 bases). V lost 0 bases and J lost 4, with 11 bases in between. The CDR3 totals 15 residues. CDR1 is MNHEY, CDR2 SVGEGT, per germline.

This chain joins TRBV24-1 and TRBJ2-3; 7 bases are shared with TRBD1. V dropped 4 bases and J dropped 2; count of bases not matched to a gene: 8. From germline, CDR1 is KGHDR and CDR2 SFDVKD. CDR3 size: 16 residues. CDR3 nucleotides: TGTGCCACCAGTGAAGCCGACAGGGCGGTCACAGATACGCAGTATTTT. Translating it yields CATSEADRAVTDTQYF.

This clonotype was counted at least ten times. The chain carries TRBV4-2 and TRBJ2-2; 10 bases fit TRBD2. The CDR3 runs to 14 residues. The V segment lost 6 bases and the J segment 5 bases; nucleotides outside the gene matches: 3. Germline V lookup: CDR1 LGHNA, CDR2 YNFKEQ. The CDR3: CASSGAGGTGELFF. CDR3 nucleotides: TGTGCCAGCAGTGGAGCGGGGGGGACCGGGGAGCTGTTTTTT.

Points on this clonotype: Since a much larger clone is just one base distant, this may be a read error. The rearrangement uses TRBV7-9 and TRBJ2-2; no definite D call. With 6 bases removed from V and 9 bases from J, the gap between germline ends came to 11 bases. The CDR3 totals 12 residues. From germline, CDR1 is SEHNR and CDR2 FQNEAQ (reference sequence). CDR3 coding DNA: TGTGCCAGCAGTCTGCAAACCAGGGAGCTGTTTTTT. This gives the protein CASSLQTRELFF.

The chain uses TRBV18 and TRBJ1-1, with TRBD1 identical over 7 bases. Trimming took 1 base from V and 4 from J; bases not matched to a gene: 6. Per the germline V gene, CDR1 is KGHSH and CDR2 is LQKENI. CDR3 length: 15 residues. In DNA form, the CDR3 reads TGTGCCAGCTCACCACGGGGCGCAGGGGGCACTGAAGCTTTCTTT. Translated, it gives CASSPRGAGGTEAFF.

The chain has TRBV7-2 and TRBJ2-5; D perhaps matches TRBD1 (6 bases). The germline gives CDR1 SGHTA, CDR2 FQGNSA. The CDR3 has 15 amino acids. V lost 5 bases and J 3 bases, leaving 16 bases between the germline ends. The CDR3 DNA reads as TGTGCCAGCAGCACCCACAGGGAAGCAAAAGAGACCCAGTACTTC. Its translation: CASSTHREAKETQYF.

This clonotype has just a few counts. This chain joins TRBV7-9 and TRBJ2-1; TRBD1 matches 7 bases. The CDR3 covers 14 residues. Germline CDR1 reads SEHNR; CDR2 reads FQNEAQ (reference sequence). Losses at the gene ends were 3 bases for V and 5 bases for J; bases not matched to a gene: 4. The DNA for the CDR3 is TGTGCCAGCAGCTTGCAGGGGGTCGACAATGAGCAGTTCTTC. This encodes CASSLQGVDNEQFF.

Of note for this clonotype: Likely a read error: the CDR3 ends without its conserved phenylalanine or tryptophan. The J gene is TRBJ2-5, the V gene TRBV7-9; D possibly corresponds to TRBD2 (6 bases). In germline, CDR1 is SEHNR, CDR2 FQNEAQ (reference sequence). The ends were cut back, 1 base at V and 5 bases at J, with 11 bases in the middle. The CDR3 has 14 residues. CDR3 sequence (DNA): TGTGCCAGCAGCTTAGGGGACTTTATGGAGACCCAGTACCTC. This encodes CASSLGDFMETQYL.

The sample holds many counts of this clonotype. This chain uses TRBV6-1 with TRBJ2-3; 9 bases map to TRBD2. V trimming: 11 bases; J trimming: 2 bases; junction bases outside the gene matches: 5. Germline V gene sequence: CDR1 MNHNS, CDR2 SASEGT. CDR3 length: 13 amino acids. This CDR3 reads CAGAGGHTDTQYF. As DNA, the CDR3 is TGTGCCGGCGCGGGGGGGCACACAGATACGCAGTATTTT.

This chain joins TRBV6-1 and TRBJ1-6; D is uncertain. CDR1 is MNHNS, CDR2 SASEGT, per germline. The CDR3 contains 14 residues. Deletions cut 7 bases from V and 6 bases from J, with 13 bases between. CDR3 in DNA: TGTGCCAGCACCCTAGCGCGGAGTAATTCACCCCTCCACTTT. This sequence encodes CASTLARSNSPLHF.

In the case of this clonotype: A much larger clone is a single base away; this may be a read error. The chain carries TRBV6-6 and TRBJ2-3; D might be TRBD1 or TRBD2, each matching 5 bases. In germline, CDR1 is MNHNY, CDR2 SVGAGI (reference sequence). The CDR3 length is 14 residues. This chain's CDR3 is CASTTMPSTGTQYF. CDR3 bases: TGTGCCAGCACCACTATGCCTAGCACAGGTACGCAGTATTTT.

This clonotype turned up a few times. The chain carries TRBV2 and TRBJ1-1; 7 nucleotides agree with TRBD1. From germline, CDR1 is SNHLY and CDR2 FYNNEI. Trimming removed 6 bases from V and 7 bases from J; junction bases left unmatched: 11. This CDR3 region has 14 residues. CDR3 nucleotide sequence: TGTGCCAGCAGGAAACAGGGGTGGGCGGATGAAGCTTTCTTT. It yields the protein CASRKQGWADEAFF.

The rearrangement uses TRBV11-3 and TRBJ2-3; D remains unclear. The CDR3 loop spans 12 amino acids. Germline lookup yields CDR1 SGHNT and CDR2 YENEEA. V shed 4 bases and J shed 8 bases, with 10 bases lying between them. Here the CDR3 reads CASSYTLRTQYF. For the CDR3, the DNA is TGTGCCAGCAGCTACACACTCCGTACGCAGTATTTT.

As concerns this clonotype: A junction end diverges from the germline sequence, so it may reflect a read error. CDR3 in amino acids: CASSLAQGNEKMFF. The CDR3 DNA follows: TGTGCCAGCAGTTTAGCTCAGGGGAATGAAAAAATGTTTTTT. V and J are TRBV12-3 or TRBV12-4 and TRBJ1-4; D is possibly TRBD1 (6 bases). The CDR3 extends over 14 amino acids.

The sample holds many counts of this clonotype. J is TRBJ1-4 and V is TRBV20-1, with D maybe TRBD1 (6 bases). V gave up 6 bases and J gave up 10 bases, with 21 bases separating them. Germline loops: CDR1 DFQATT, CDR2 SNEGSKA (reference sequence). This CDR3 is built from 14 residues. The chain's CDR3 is CSAPEAGTLGKLFF. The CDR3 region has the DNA TGCAGTGCGCCGGAAGCCGGGACACTTGGAAAACTGTTTTTT.

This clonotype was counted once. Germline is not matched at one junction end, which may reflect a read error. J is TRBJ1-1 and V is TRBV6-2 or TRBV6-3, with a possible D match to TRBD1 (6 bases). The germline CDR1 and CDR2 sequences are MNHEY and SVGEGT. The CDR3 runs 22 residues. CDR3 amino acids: CASNYSPPGVGTSGVMNTEAFF. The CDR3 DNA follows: TGTGCCAGCAATTACTCCCCGCCCGGGGTAGGGACATCTGGCGTCATGAACACTGAAGCTTTCTTT.

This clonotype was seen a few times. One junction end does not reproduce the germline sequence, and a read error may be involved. The CDR3 sequence is CANSLRDLGAETQYF. CDR3 in DNA: TGCGCCAACAGCCTCCGGGACCTCGGGGCGGAGACCCAGTACTTC. This chain joins TRBV4-1 and TRBJ2-5; the D gene could be TRBD1 or TRBD2 (5 bases each). The CDR3 is 15 amino acids. Per germline, CDR1 MGHRA and CDR2 YSYEKL.

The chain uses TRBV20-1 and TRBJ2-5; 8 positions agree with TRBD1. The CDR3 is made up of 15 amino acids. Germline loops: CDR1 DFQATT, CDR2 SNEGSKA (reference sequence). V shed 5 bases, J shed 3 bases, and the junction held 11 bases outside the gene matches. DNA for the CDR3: TGCAGTGCTTATTTTACAGGGGGTAGGGAAGAGACCCAGTACTTC. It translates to CSAYFTGGREETQYF.

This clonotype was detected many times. CDR3 region: CSARDAAGGFQPQHF. As DNA, the CDR3 is TGCAGTGCTAGAGATGCGGCAGGGGGGTTTCAGCCCCAGCATTTT. The V gene is TRBV20-1, the J gene TRBJ1-5; 7 positions agree with TRBD1. J lost 6 bases, V lost 0 bases, and 8 bases had no gene match. Germline V gene lookup returns CDR1 DFQATT and CDR2 SNEGSKA (reference sequence). This CDR3 contains 15 residues.

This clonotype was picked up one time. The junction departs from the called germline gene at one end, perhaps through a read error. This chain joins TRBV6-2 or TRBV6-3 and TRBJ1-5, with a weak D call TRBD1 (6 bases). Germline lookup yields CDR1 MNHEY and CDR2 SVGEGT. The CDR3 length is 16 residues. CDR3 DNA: TGTGCCAGCAGGCTTTCAGGGGCCGCTACGAATCAGCCCCATCATTTT. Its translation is CASRLSGAATNQPHHF.

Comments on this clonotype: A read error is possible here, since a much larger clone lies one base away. The CDR3 reads CSAFRDRVNPPLHF. As DNA, the CDR3 is TGCAGTGCTTTCCGGGACAGGGTCAATCCACCCCTCCACTTT. V and J are TRBV20-1 and TRBJ1-6, with 9 bases lining up with TRBD1. Germline trimming cut 5 bases from V and 11 bases from J; bases unmatched to any gene: 10. The CDR3 is 14 amino acids. CDR1 and CDR2 (germline): DFQATT, SNEGSKA (reference sequence).

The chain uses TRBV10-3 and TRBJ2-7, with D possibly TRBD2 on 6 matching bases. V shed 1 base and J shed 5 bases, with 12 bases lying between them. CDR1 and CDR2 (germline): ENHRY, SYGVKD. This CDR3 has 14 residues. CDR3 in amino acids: CAISEWRDRHEQYV. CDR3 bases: TGTGCCATCAGTGAGTGGAGGGACCGGCACGAGCAGTACGTC.

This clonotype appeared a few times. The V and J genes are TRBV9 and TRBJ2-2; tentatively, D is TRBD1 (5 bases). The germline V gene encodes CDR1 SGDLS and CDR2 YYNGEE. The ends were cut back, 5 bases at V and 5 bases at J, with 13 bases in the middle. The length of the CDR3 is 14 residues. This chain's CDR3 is CASRGIGETGELFF. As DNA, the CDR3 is TGTGCCAGCAGGGGAATAGGGGAAACCGGGGAGCTGTTTTTT.

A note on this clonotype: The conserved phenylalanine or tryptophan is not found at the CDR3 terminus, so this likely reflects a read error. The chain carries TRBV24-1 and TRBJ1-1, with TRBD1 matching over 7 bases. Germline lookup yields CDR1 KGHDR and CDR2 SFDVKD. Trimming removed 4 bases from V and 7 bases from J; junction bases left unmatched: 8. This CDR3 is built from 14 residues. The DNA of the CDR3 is TGTGCCACCAGTGAGTCCCGGGACAGATATGAAGCTTTCCTT. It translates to CATSESRDRYEAFL.

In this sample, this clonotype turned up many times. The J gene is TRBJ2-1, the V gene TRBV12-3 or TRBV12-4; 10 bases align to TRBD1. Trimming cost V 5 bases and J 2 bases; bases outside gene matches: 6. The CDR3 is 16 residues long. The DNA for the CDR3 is TGTGCCAGCAGTCACCTCGGGACAGGGGCCTACAATGAGCAGTTCTTC. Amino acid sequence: CASSHLGTGAYNEQFF.

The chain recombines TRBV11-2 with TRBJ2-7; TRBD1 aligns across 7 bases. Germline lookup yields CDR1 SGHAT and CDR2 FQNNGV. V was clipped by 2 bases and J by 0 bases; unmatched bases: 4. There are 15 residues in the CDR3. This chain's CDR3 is CASSLYGTVSYEQYV. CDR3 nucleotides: TGTGCCAGCAGCTTATATGGGACAGTCTCCTACGAGCAGTACGTC.